This TCR beta chain was sequenced for a study of blood T cells in healthy people across ages. Whole-study results and caveats: Because donor CMV status was unknown, expanded clonotype changes were possibly confounded. Older age went with lower TCR beta diversity per million T cells, in a roughly linear way.

This CDR3 has 14 residues. From germline, CDR1 is DFQATT and CDR2 SNEGSKA (reference sequence). Trimming took 6 bases from V and 8 from J; bases not matched to a gene: 8. With a J-beta primer mix and a sample-barcoded 5' primer, a second PCR ran about 7 to 12 cycles. Via MiXCR, TCRdb re-called the 5' RACE reads, giving one row per CDR3 protein. Altogether 890,000 or so distinct CDR3 sequences are present, roughly 60% being singletons, with the ten largest covering 28%. Comments on this clonotype: Its target is unknown.

The chain recombines TRBV20-1 with TRBJ2-1; TRBD2 agrees at 12 bases. This TCR derives from a man aged 25 to 40 in good health. Specimen: blood. This CDR3 is CSAPGLAGLDEQFF. In DNA form, the CDR3 reads TGCAGTGCCCCAGGACTAGCGGGGCTTGATGAGCAGTTCTTC.